The sequence of this TCR beta chain was determined in a study of shared clonotypes between healthy human individuals. Measured with immunoSEQ multiplex PCR; TCRdb has only the in-frame clones, and not every one. The sample holds about 1.5 million clones; roughly 96% are singletons and the top ten take 0.95% to 1.5%. Study results and limitations: Unshared clonotypes carried lower generation probabilities than those common to all four donors.

V lost 1 base and J lost 8, with 10 bases in between. Germline V gene lookup returns CDR1 SGHDN and CDR2 FVKESK. CDR3 size: 13 residues. The study drew all its donors from Caucasian adults living in Nashville, Tennessee. In regard to this clone: The antigen is undetermined.

The clonotype was recovered from a man aged 30-40 years in good health. Sequencing was done on a sample of naive CD4+ T cells sorted from blood. Subset of the sample: CD45RA+ positively selected. The gene calls are TRBV14 and TRBJ2-3; the D is unclear. As DNA, the CDR3 is TGTGCCAGCAGCCAAGTTCGTCCTGGTACGCAGTATTTT. Protein: CASSQVRPGTQYF.